The entry below describes one T cell receptor beta chain. This record comes from a study of control samples from healthy donors and cancer patients. The repertoire was sequenced with immunoSEQ multiplex PCR; TCRdb's copy has only in-frame clones and lacks some. Altogether hundreds of thousands of clones are present, 82% being singletons, with the ten largest covering about 14%. Trimming stripped 1 base from V and 5 bases from J, with 8 bases between. The length of the CDR3 is 13 residues. The origin of this receptor is a woman aged 60-75 years with lung cancer. Sample: PBMCs. The gene calls are TRBV12-3 or TRBV12-4 and TRBJ1-1; D gene ambiguous. The CDR3 here is CASSLGDGTEAFF. In DNA form, the CDR3 reads TGTGCCAGCAGTTTAGGCGACGGGACTGAAGCTTTCTTT.